The clone carrying this T cell receptor (beta chain) was counted only a few times. The target antigen is unknown. These data originate in a study of CD8 T cells in ankylosing spondylitis. Study-wide results and caveats: Past studies reported some motif variants in reactive arthritis synovial fluid and blood. Seemingly distinctive of ankylosing spondylitis blood was a TCR beta motif formed by eight highly homologous variants. In ankylosing spondylitis patients, matched synovial fluid reportedly showed significant enrichment of disease-linked clones.

From the 5' RACE reads, TCRdb called clonotypes with MiXCR, one entry per CDR3 protein. The sample has some 37,000 distinct CDR3 sequences; 15% to 20% are singletons. The V end was cut by 6 bases, the J end by 0 bases, with 12 bases between. The CDR3 runs to 14 residues. The germline CDR1 and CDR2 sequences are ENHRY and SYGVKD. J is TRBJ2-7 and V is TRBV10-3; D is perhaps TRBD2 (6 bases). This receptor was identified in a male donor with ankylosing spondylitis or in good health (not recorded which). Specimen: blood. The CDR3 nucleotides are TGTGCCATCAGATTGCGGGAAAGCTCCTACGAGCAGTACTTC. This translates into CAIRLRESSYEQYF.